This T cell receptor (beta chain) derives from a study of shared clonotypes between healthy human individuals. V lost 5 bases and J 0 bases, leaving 7 bases between the germline ends. The CDR3 has 13 residues. The germline V gene encodes CDR1 MNHNS and CDR2 SASEGT. Profiling relied on immunoSEQ multiplex PCR, and the TCRdb table lists in-frame clones only, not all of them. The sample shows 1.5 million to 1.9 million clones, 95% to 99% of them seen only once. Study-wide results and caveats: Non-shared clonotypes had lower generation probabilities than those shared by all four donors. Tissue TCR repertoires likely differ from these blood-only repertoires.

In the case of this clone: No antigen is known for it.

The V gene is TRBV6-1, the J gene TRBJ1-1; no clear D. This TCR was sampled from a man aged 30-40 years in good health. Sequencing used naive CD4+ T cells sorted from blood. This sample's subset: CD45RA+ positively selected. The DNA for the CDR3 is TGTGCCAGCAGTTTTGAGATGAACACTGAAGCTTTCTTT. It encodes CASSFEMNTEAFF.